The entry below describes one T cell receptor beta chain. Its matching antigen is unknown. The source of the sample is a study of cytomegalovirus exposure and HLA in healthy donors. The study, taken as a whole, reports: A reported reduction in N-insertions relative to the 666-donor mean was seen in an Asian-associated ancestry cluster in a later analysis.

PCR primers comprised 60 Vbeta and 13 Jbeta primers. As processed by the authors: About 9.9 million of the about 80 million unique TCR beta chains counted in a later analysis were shared. The assay was immunoSEQ multiplex PCR, and TCRdb's table has in-frame clones only and misses some. Clone size and V and J calls were adopted from that table, with D and trimming inferred from the DNA. This sample's table reports about 51,000 clones. V shed 5 bases, J shed 4 bases, and the junction held 8 bases outside the gene matches. CDR3 length: 14 amino acids. Germline loops: CDR1 ENHRY, CDR2 SYGVKD. The V gene is TRBV10-3, the J gene TRBJ2-7; 7 bases agree with TRBD1. The receptor was isolated from a man aged 40-50 years in good health and CMV-seropositive. Sequenced: PBMCs. This CDR3 reads CAISSPDRPYEQYF. For the CDR3, the DNA is TGTGCCATCAGTTCCCCGGACAGGCCGTACGAGCAGTACTTC.